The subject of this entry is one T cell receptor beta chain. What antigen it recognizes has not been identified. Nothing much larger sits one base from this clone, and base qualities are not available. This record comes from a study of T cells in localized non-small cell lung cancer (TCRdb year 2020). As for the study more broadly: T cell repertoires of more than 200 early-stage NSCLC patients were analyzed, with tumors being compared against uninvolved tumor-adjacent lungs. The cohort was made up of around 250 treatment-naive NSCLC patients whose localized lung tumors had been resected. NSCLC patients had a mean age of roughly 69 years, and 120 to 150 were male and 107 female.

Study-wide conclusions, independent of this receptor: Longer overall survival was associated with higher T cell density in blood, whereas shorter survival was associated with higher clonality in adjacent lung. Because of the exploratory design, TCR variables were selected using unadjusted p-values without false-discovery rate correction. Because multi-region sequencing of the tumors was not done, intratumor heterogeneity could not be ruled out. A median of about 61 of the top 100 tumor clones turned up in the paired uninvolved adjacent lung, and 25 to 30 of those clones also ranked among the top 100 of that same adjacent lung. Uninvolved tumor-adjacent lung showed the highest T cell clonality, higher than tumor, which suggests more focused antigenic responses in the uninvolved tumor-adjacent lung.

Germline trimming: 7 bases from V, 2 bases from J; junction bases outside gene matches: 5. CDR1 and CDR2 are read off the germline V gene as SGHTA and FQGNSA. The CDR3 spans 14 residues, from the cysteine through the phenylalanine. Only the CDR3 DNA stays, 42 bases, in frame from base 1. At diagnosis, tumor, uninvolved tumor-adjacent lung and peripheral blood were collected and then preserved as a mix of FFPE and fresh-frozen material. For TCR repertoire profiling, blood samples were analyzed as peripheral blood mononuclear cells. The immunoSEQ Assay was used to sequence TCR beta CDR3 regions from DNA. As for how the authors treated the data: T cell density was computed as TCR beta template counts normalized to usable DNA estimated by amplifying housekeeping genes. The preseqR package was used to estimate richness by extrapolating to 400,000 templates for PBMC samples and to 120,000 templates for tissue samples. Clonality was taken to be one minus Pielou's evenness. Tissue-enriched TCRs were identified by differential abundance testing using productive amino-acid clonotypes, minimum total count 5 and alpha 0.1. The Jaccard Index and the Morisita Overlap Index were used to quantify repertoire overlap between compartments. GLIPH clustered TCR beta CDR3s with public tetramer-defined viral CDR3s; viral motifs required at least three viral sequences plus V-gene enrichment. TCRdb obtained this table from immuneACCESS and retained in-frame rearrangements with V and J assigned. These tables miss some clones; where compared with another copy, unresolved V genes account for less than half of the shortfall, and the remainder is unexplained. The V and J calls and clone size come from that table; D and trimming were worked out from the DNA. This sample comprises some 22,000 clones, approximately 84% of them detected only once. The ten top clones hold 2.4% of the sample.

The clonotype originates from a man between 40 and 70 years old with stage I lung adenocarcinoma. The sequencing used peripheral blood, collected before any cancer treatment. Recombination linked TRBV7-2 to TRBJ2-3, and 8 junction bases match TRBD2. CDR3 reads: CASTPGGATDTQYF. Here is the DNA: TGTGCCAGCACCCCGGGGGGGGCCACAGATACGCAGTATTTT.